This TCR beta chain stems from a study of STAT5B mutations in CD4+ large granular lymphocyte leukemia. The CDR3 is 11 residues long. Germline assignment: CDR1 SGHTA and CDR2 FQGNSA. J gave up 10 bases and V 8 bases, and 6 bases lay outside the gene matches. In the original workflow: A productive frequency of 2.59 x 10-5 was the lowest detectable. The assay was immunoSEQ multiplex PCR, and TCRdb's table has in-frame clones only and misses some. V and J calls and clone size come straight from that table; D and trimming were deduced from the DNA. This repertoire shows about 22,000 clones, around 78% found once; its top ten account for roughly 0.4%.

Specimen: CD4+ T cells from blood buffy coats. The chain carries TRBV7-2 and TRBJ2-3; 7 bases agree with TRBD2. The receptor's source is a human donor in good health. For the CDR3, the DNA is TGTGCCAGCGGGGAGGGGAGGGCGCAGTATTTT. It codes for CASGEGRAQYF.